A single sample gave rise to the 10 T cell receptor beta chains below, sequenced in a study of regulatory T cells in long-lasting Graves disease. iRepertoire HTBI primers and Arm-PCR of CDR3 regions built TCR beta libraries. MiXCR, applied by TCRdb to the multiplex PCR reads, yields one record per CDR3 protein. The sample consists of over 350,000 distinct CDR3 sequences, around 21% of them appearing once. Time point defined: persistent/refractory GD, antithyroid drugs over 5 years with positive TRAb. The TCR library used RNA extracted from PBMCs. Sequencing was performed on peripheral blood mononuclear cells (PBMCs), taken when the disease was refractory, from a patient treated with antithyroid drugs. The receptor source for this set is a female donor with Graves disease.

Ten or more counts support this clonotype. The J gene is TRBJ1-4, the V gene TRBV7-2, with D hard to call. Germline values: CDR1 SGHTA, CDR2 FQGNSA. Trimming pared 2 bases from V and 8 bases from J, leaving 6 bases between. The CDR3 contains 12 residues. The CDR3 region has the DNA TGTGCCAGCAGCTTACTAGGGGAAAAACTGTTTTTT. Residues: CASSLLGEKLFF.

The rearrangement joins TRBV3-1 to TRBJ1-5, with 12 bases matching TRBD1. The CDR3 runs 18 residues. J was trimmed by 7 bases and V by 0 bases; bases with no gene match: 10. CDR1 is LGHDT, CDR2 YNNKEL, per germline (reference sequence). The CDR3 here is CASSQDPPGQGARQPQHF. DNA for the CDR3: TGTGCCAGCAGCCAAGATCCACCGGGACAGGGGGCCCGGCAGCCCCAGCATTTT.

The sample holds a few counts of this clonotype. Possible read error: a much larger clone is one base away. V and J are TRBV12-5 and TRBJ1-1; D uncertain. V was cut by 4 bases and J by 6 bases, with 12 bases left in between. The CDR3 covers 13 residues. Germline V gene sequence: CDR1 LGHNT, CDR2 FRNRAP. DNA of the CDR3: TGTGCTAGTGGTTACTTCCCGGGCTCTGAAGCTTTCTTT. Encoded protein: CASGYFPGSEAFF.

The chain is built from TRBV28 and TRBJ2-1, with TRBD1 identical over 7 bases. Germline assignment: CDR1 MDHEN and CDR2 SYDVKM. This CDR3 comprises 13 residues. J lost 7 bases, V lost 10 bases, and 10 bases had no gene match. The CDR3 reads CATCDRARNEQFF. The CDR3 DNA sequence: TGTGCCACCTGCGACAGGGCTCGGAATGAGCAGTTCTTC.

In its sample, this clonotype was seen a few times. The chain uses TRBV27 and TRBJ2-7, with D hard to call. The V end was cut by 1 base, the J end by 0 bases, with 7 bases between. There are 14 residues in the CDR3. Germline CDR1 is MNHEY and CDR2 is SMNVEV (reference sequence). The CDR3 region has the DNA TGTGCCAGCAGTTTATATGGGGACTCCTACGAGCAGTACTTC. Its protein product is CASSLYGDSYEQYF.

The chain has TRBV7-2 and TRBJ2-3; D may be TRBD2 (6 bases). In germline, CDR1 is SGHTA, CDR2 FQGNSA. The CDR3 consists of 15 residues. Deletions cut 3 bases from V and 0 bases from J, with 10 bases between. The CDR3 DNA reads as TGTGCCAGCAGCTTTCTAGCGATGAGCACAGATACGCAGTATTTT. Its protein is CASSFLAMSTDTQYF.

J is TRBJ2-2 and V is TRBV4-1, with 9 bases aligning to TRBD2. This CDR3 is built from 18 residues. The junction had 12 bases not matched to a gene; V was cut back by 1 base and J by 6 bases. In germline, CDR1 is MGHRA, CDR2 YSYEKL. This CDR3 reads CASSQVFWGSGRAGELFF. DNA of the CDR3: TGCGCCAGCAGCCAAGTCTTCTGGGGTAGCGGGAGAGCCGGGGAGCTGTTTTTT.

The chain employs TRBV27 and TRBJ2-7; the D is unclear. Germline CDR1 MNHEY, CDR2 SMNVEV (reference sequence). This CDR3 is built from 14 residues. The ends were cut back, 0 bases at V and 3 bases at J, with 9 bases in the middle. CDR3 loop: CASSLSSLSYEQYF. CDR3 nucleotide sequence: TGTGCCAGCAGTTTATCGAGTTTGAGCTACGAGCAGTACTTC.

This clonotype was observed at least ten times. The chain is built from TRBV28 and TRBJ1-1; no reliable D call. Per the germline V gene, CDR1 is MDHEN and CDR2 is SYDVKM. Trimming took 5 bases from V and 0 from J, leaving 10 bases between them. CDR3 length: 14 residues. The chain's CDR3 is CASSPGVVNTEAFF. CDR3 nucleotides: TGTGCCAGCAGTCCGGGTGTAGTGAACACTGAAGCTTTCTTT. The whole variable domain, filled in from reference TRBV28 and TRBJ1-1, reads DVKVTQSSRYLVKRTGEKVFLECVQDMDHENMFWYRQDPGLGLRLIYFSYDVKMKEKGDIPEGYSVSREKKERFSLILESASTNQTSMYLCASSPGVVNTEAFFGQGTRLTVV.

This clonotype was detected many times. This rearrangement joins TRBV11-3 to TRBJ2-5; 9 bases fit TRBD2. CDR1 SGHNT and CDR2 YENEEA come from the germline V gene. CDR3 length: 15 residues. V shed 5 bases and J 5 bases; nucleotides not matched to a gene: 9. The CDR3 DNA reads as TGTGCCAGCAGCAGGGGACTAGCCCTAGGGGAGACCCAGTACTTC. It translates to CASSRGLALGETQYF. The variable domain in full, completed from reference TRBV11-3 and TRBJ2-5, reads EAGVVQSPRYKIIEKKQPVAFWCNPISGHNTLYWYLQNLGQGPELLIRYENEEAVDDSQLPKDRFSAERLKGVDSTLKIQPAELGDSAVYLCASSRGLALGETQYFGPGTRLLVL.